One T cell receptor (beta chain) is described in this entry. This clone was counted once. Its antigen specificity is not known. No much larger clone exists at a distance of one base, and base qualities are not known. The cohort consisted of 666 healthy bone marrow donors. At the time of sampling, all cohort members were nominally healthy, though unrecorded immune exposures were likely present. The donor tested CMV seronegative, placing the donor among the 350 to 400 seronegative members of the cohort. Each donor provided a peripheral blood sample, and peripheral blood mononuclear cells were used for TCR beta sequencing. The Qiagen DNeasy Blood Extraction Kit was used to extract genomic DNA from the blood cell samples. From a lookup of the germline V gene, CDR1 and CDR2 are SGHVS and FQNEAQ. The trim is 5 bases for V and 3 bases for J, with a gap of 10 bases between the germline ends. Its CDR3 holds 14 amino acids, cysteine through phenylalanine. The only DNA kept is the CDR3, 42 bases in frame from the first base.

The data were taken from a study of cytomegalovirus exposure and HLA in healthy donors (dated by TCRdb to about 2017). Turning to the overall study: In an earlier analysis of 587 of the donors, 250 to 350 Gb of sequence data and approximately 100 million unique TCR beta sequences from 150 million to 200 million T cells were reported. An early release that covered about 600 HLA-typed donors contained about 290 gigabases of sequencing data and 65 million to 100 million unique TCR sequences. Of the roughly 410 genotyped donors, less than 90% were placed in the genetic ancestry cluster associated with self-reported Caucasian donors. The study was designed to test whether signatures of past pathogen exposure could be identified by cataloging public T cell receptors. The T cell repertoires of some 700 subjects were profiled by immunosequencing and related to cytomegalovirus serostatus. A separate validation cohort of roughly 130 different subjects was used in addition to the approximately 640-subject first cohort. The study combined high-throughput TCR immunosequencing, statistical association of individual TCRs with disease status, and machine learning to predict cytomegalovirus infection status. A later analysis re-examined previously published TCR beta repertoires from about 700 donors and added high-resolution HLA genotyping to investigate patterns of TCR occurrence. In the later analysis, no new phenotypic data were used to find candidate immune exposures; instead, reliance was placed on TCR beta sequences and their occurrence across donors. An earlier analysis of roughly 580 of the donors used high-throughput TCR beta sequencing to judge whether each TCR beta V gene segment behaved as functional or pseudogenic. Donor age, sex, ethnicity and CMV serostatus were compiled together with the repertoire data. In a later genetic analysis, genome-wide SNP genotypes for about 60% of the 666 donors were used, and that subset was treated as a discovery cohort. Every discovery cohort repertoire had been produced on one sequencing platform. HLA typing covered class I and class II loci at four-digit resolution. The number of donors typed differed by locus, with about 629-630 for A, B, C, DRB1 and DQB1, around 560 for DQA1, about 610 for DPA1, and some 440 for DPB1. A handful of DR-DQ haplotypes were handled as single units for association and clustering because linkage in the cohort was strong. Across about 370 genotyped donors of the cohort, an average of about 220,000 unique TCR beta nucleotide sequences per donor were sequenced, and roughly 20% of those sequences were non-productive.

Results and caveats for the whole study, not just this receptor: In a later analysis, TCR association rates were found to vary across HLA loci, with the most associated TCRs seen for DRB1 alleles and the fewest for HLA-C alleles. Broadly in line with IMGT annotations, most TCR beta V segments showed up in productive rearrangements about 87% or about 30% of the time in an earlier analysis of several hundred of the donors. A later analysis associated 15,000 to 20,000 TCR beta sequences with specific HLA alleles at a false discovery rate of 0.05. Because some donors lacked HLA typing at each locus, the association tests relied only on the typed subset. Roughly uniform sequencing depth across donors was assumed in presence/absence analyses, although this assumption may not hold. Strong co-occurrence of HLA alleles, especially DR and DQ, made assigning TCR associations to individual alleles difficult. In both the original and validation cohorts, the classifier was reported to diagnose cytomegalovirus status with high specificity and sensitivity. Only TCR beta chains were sequenced in this cohort, and the absence of alpha or paired-chain data limited detectable features. Immune exposure information for the cohort was limited to CMV serostatus. It was suggested by the authors that the approach could potentially be generalized to other disease states and immunological phenotypes. Most CMV-associated TCR beta chains appeared to be HLA-restricted in a later analysis, and the HLA associations seemed to be driven largely by CMV exposure. Because counts were too low, about 18 rarely observed V segments, including chromosome 9 orphons, were excluded from the earlier analysis of around 590 of the donors. A group of highly shared sequence variants was considered likely to be a technical artifact of the sequencing pipeline. According to a later analysis, parvovirus B19, influenza, CMV and Epstein-Barr virus appeared linked to several top co-occurrence clusters. The study gave a list of about 160 TCR beta chains associated with cytomegalovirus. A further reported finding was that TCR beta sequences accurately predicted the HLA-A and HLA-B alleles for most subjects in the first cohort. V-gene and J-gene trimming of TCR beta chains was associated with a missense DCLRE1C variant in a later genetic analysis, and the association was replicated in an independent cohort. Most TCR sequences were observed very rarely across donors, whereas some public TCRs were present in many individuals. Three of the identified cytomegalovirus-associated TCR beta chains were confirmed in vitro to be specific for cytomegalovirus antigens. Correlated functional status among segregating V segments might reflect linkage disequilibrium, but an unknown experimental factor could not be ruled out. In a later analysis, HLA-associated TCR beta chains showed more clonal expansion and lower generation probabilities than non-associated chains that were equally common. The 87-base-pair reads could not distinguish some IMGT-functional V segments, including TRBV6-2 and TRBV6-3, so those segments were excluded. A later genetic analysis reported fewer N-insertions in productive TCRs among donors in an Asian-associated ancestry cluster than the approximately 670-donor mean.

Receptor amplification or capture employed the immunoSEQ multiplex PCR assay. The multiplex PCR relied on a mix of 60 forward primers for TCR Vbeta segments and 13 reverse primers for TCR Jbeta segments. A multiplex PCR assay on genomic DNA amplified the CDR3 region of rearranged TCR beta genes. The amplified TCR beta libraries were sequenced on the Illumina HiSeq System as 87-base-pair reads. The study's processing was this. A later analysis tallied roughly 76 million unique TCR beta chains across the 666 repertoires, and around 10 million of those chains were shared by two or more donors. Raw reads were error-corrected and collapsed into unique sequences with a nearest-neighbor algorithm that merged closely related sequences to remove PCR and sequencing errors. To assign V, D and J gene segments, CDR3 sequences were aligned to IMGT reference sequences. For a sequence to be retained, a match of at least six nucleotides was required to both a V gene segment and a J gene segment. Rearrangements were classified as productive when the CDR3 lacked stop codons and remained in frame with V and J, and all other rearrangements were classified as non-productive. CDR3 was defined by IMGT convention, running from the second conserved V-encoded cysteine to the conserved J-encoded phenylalanine. The earlier analysis of 450 to 750 of the donors excluded any sequence lacking an unambiguous match to a single V gene segment. In an earlier analysis of approximately 560 of the donors, a V segment was called functional when productive rearrangements were above 56.7%, and segregating when the standard deviation between donors exceeded 5%. A statistical classification framework was built to diagnose cytomegalovirus status from the catalog of TCR beta chain sequences. A later analysis assigned V and J genes by comparing TCR nucleotide sequences with IMGT/GENE-DB human TR gene sequences. The TCRdist pipeline was used in a later analysis to assign CDR3 sequences and most-parsimonious VDJ recombination scenarios. In a later analysis, each TCR beta chain was defined by its CDR3 amino acid sequence together with its V-gene family, and reads lacking a unique V-gene family were excluded. A later analysis removed several hundred highly shared, low-generation-probability nucleotide sequences to deal with suspected cross-contamination and a sequencing artifact. In a later analysis, a clonal expansion index was calculated for each public chain from normalized within-repertoire ranks of inferred template counts. A later analysis computed generation probabilities with a VDJ recombination model fitted to out-of-frame rearrangements, and checked the results against IGoR. In a later analysis, hypergeometric tests were used to score TCR-TCR, TCR-HLA and TCR-CMV co-occurrence, with a repertoire-size bias correction applied to TCR pairs. In a later analysis, false discovery rates were estimated by permuting HLA or CMV assignments 20 times. In a later analysis, co-occurring TCRs were grouped with DBSCAN, and TCRdist sequence similarity was added when clustering was performed within HLA-allele-positive subsets. Co-occurrence clustering excluded repertoires with fewer than 30,000 or more than 120,000 public chains, plus five with anomalous nucleotide sharing. The table comes from immuneACCESS by way of TCRdb, which keeps in-frame sequences with V and J called. Part of the clones is missing from these tables; in studies checked, under half for an unresolved V gene and the rest for unknown reasons. The V and J calls and clone size come from that table; D and trimming were worked out from the DNA. Present in this sample are 18,000 or so clones, approximately 68% of which were seen just once. About 3.8% of the sample is in the top ten clones.

This receptor was obtained from a man between 18 and 35 years old in good health and CMV-seronegative. Material: PBMCs. The V gene is TRBV7-8 and the J gene is TRBJ1-4, with the D segment identity uncertain. CDR3 reads: CASSRDAANEKLFF. The nucleotides are TGTGCCAGCAGCCGGGATGCAGCTAATGAAAAACTGTTTTTT.